Each of the 4 T cell receptor beta chains below was sequenced from the same sample in a study of CD8+CD57+ T cells in acquired aplastic anemia. Genomic DNA, the template, was used for profiling of the TCR beta VDJ and CDR3. TCRdb passed the reads through MiXCR, listing each CDR3 protein once. The data hold under 200,000 distinct CDR3 sequences, with about 50% observed a single time. By flow cytometry, patients selected for sequencing had shown an expansion of CD8+CD57+ cells. Sequencing was carried out using sorted CD4+, CD8+, or CD8+CD57+ T cells (not recorded which) from PBMCs. These receptor sequences come from a human donor with aplastic anemia.

This clonotype has at least ten counts. V is TRBV19 and J is TRBJ2-2; unclear D gene. Deletions cut 4 bases from V and 8 bases from J, with 5 bases between. This CDR3 has 11 residues. The germline V gene encodes CDR1 LNHDA and CDR2 SQIVND (reference sequence). The CDR3 here is CASSKGGELFF. The CDR3 nucleotides read TGTGCCAGTAGTAAAGGTGGGGAGCTGTTTTTT.

The V and J genes are TRBV11-3 and TRBJ1-2; perhaps TRBD1 as D (5 bases). V lost 10 bases, J lost 8 bases, and 20 bases lay in between. The germline V gene encodes CDR1 SGHNT and CDR2 YENEEA. The CDR3 is made up of 13 amino acids. The CDR3 loop reads CAIGIGAGSGYTF. CDR3 sequence (DNA): TGTGCCATCGGCATCGGGGCAGGGAGCGGCTACACCTTC.

This clonotype was counted at least ten times. The chain uses TRBV14 and TRBJ1-1; a possible D gene is TRBD1 (5 bases). CDR3 length: 13 residues. The V gene lost 3 bases and the J gene lost 6 bases, with 11 bases spanning the gap. Germline values: CDR1 SGHDN, CDR2 FVKESK. CDR3 sequence: CASSHLGRAEAFF. As DNA, the CDR3 is TGTGCCAGCAGCCACCTGGGACGGGCTGAAGCTTTCTTT. Complete variable domain (other parts from reference TRBV14 and TRBJ1-1): EAGVTQFPSHSVIEKGQTVTLRCDPISGHDNLYWYRRVMGKEIKFLLHFVKESKQDESGMPNNRFLAERTGGTYSTLKVQPAELEDSGVYFCASSHLGRAEAFFGQGTRLTVV.

This sequence joins TRBV25-1 and TRBJ2-2; maybe TRBD1 (6 bases). V was clipped by 6 bases and J by 1 base, with 18 bases between them. Germline-derived CDR1 and CDR2 are MGHDK and SYGVNS. This CDR3 has 17 residues. Written as DNA, the CDR3 is TGTGCCAGCAGCGAGAGACATGACAGGAGGAACACCGGGGAGCTGTTTTTT. It translates to CASSERHDRRNTGELFF.